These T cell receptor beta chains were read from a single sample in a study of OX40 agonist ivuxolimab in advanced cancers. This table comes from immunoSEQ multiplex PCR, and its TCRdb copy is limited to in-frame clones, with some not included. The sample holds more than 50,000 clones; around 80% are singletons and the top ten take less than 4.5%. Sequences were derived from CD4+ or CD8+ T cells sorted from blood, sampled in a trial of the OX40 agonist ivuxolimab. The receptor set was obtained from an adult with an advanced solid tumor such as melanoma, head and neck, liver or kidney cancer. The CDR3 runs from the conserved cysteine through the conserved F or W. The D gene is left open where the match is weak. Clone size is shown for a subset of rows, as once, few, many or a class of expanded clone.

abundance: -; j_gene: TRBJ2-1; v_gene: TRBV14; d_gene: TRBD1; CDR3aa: CASSQLRGLFYNEQFF; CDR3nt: TGTGCCAGCAGCCAACTCAGGGGGTTATTTTACAATGAGCAGTTCTTC
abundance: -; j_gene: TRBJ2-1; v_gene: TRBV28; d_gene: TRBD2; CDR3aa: CASSFGGGAYNEQFF; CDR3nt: TGTGCCAGCAGTTTCGGGGGAGGGGCCTACAATGAGCAGTTCTTC
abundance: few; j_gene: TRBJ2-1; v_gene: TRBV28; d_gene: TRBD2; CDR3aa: CASSSPGGGGYNEQFF; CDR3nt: TGTGCCAGCAGTTCCCCGGGGGGGGGAGGGTACAATGAGCAGTTCTTC
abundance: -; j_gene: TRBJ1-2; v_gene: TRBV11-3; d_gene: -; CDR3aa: CASSRDGNYGYTF; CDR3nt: TGTGCCAGCAGCAGGGACGGAAACTATGGCTACACCTTC
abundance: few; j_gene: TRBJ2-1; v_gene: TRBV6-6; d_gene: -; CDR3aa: CASTIYRASRPNEQFF; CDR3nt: TGTGCCAGCACCATTTACCGGGCCTCGCGTCCGAATGAGCAGTTCTTC
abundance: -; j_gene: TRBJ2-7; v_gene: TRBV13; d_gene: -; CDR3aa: CASSFTPYEQYF; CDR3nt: TGTGCCAGCAGCTTTACACCCTACGAGCAGTACTTC
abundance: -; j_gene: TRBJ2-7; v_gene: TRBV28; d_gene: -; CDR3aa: CASSVEGPYEQYF; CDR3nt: TGTGCCAGCAGTGTAGAGGGCCCTTACGAGCAGTACTTC
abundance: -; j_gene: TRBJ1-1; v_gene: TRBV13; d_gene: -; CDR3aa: CASSSPGGNTEAFF; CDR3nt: TGTGCCAGCAGCTCCCCGGGGGGGAACACTGAAGCTTTCTTT
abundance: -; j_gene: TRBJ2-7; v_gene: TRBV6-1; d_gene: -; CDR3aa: CASSASRRAEQYF; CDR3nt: TGTGCCAGCAGTGCCTCCCGCAGGGCCGAGCAGTACTTC
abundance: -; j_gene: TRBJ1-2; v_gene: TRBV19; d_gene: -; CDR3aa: CASSIKGTAANYGYTF; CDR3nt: TGTGCCAGTAGTATTAAGGGGACGGCAGCTAACTATGGCTACACCTTC
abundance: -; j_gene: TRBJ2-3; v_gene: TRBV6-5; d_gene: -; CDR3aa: CASSKAPERADTQYF; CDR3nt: TGTGCCAGCAGCAAGGCCCCGGAACGGGCGGATACGCAGTATTTT
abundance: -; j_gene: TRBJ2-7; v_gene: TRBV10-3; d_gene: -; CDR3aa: CAITPDRKYEQYF; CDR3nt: TGTGCCATCACCCCGGACAGAAAATACGAGCAGTACTTC
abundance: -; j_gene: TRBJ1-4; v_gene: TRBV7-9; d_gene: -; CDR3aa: CASSWEQGSNEKLFF; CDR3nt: TGTGCCAGCAGCTGGGAGCAGGGAAGTAATGAAAAACTGTTTTTT
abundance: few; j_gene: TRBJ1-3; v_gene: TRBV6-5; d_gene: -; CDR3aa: CASSVLGGTIYF; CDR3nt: TGTGCCAGCTCTGTCCTGGGGGGCACCATATATTTT
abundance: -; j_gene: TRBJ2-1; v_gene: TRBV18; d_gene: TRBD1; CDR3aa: CASSPLDRDEQFF; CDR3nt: TGTGCCAGCTCACCCCTAGACAGGGACGAGCAGTTCTTC
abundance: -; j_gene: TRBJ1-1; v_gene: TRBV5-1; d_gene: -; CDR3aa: CASSFSGENTEAFF; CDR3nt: TGCGCCAGCAGCTTCTCGGGGGAGAACACTGAAGCTTTCTTT
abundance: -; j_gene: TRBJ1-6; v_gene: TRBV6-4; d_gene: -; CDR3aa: CASSDTSRATPLHF; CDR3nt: TGTGCCAGCAGTGACACTTCCAGGGCGACACCCCTCCACTTT
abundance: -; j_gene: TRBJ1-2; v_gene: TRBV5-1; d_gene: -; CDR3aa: CASSPLGLQGYYGYTF; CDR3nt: TGCGCCAGCAGCCCCCTGGGGCTGCAGGGGTATTATGGCTACACCTTC
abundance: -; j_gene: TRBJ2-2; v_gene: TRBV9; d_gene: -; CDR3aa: CASSVRQGGVPGELFF; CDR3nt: TGTGCCAGCAGCGTCCGACAGGGCGGGGTCCCCGGGGAGCTGTTTTTT
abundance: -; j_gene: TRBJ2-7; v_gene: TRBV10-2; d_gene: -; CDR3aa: CASRSGTNYEQYF; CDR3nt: TGCGCCAGCAGATCCGGGACCAACTACGAGCAGTACTTC
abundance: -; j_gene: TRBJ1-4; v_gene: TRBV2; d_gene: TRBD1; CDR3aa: CASSKDRGEKLFF; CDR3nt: TGTGCCAGCAGTAAGGACAGGGGGGAAAAACTGTTTTTT
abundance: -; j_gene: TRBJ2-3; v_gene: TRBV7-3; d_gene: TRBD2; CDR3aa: CASSLMGRGGPDTQYF; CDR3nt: TGTGCCAGCAGCTTAATGGGACGGGGGGGGCCAGATACGCAGTATTTT
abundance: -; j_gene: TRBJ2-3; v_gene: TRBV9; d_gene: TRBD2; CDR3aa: CASSRWLAGDFTDTQYF; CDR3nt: TGTGCCAGCAGCCGTTGGTTAGCGGGGGACTTCACAGATACGCAGTATTTT
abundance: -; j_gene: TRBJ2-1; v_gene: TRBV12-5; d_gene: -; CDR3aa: CASGLEYRAAEQFF; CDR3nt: TGTGCTAGTGGTTTGGAATACAGGGCGGCTGAGCAGTTCTTC
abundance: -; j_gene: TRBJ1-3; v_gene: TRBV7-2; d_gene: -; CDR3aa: CASSLGPLDSSGNTIYF; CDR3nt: TGTGCCAGCAGCTTAGGACCCCTTGACAGCTCTGGAAACACCATATATTTT
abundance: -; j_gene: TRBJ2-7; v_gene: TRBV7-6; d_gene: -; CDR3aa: CASGGTAYEQYF; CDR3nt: TGTGCCAGCGGGGGGACAGCCTACGAGCAGTACTTC
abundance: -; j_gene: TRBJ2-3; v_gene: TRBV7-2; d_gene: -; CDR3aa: CASSLDHSTDTQYF; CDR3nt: TGTGCCAGCAGCTTAGACCATAGCACAGATACGCAGTATTTT
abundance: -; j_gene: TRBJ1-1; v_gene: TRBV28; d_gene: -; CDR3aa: CASNPFGQTEAFF; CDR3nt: TGTGCCAGCAACCCCTTTGGGCAGACTGAAGCTTTCTTT
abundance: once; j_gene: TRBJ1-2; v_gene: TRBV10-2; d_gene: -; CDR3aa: CASSGSFYGYTF; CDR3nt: TGCGCCAGCAGTGGGAGCTTCTATGGCTACACCTTC
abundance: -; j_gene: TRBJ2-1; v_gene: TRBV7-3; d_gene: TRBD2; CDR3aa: CASSSSTSGSGNEQFF; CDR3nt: TGTGCCAGCAGCTCATCGACTAGCGGGAGCGGCAATGAGCAGTTCTTC
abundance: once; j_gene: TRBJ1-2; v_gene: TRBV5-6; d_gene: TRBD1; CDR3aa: CASSQDRANGYTF; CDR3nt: TGTGCCAGCAGCCAGGACAGGGCTAATGGCTACACCTTC
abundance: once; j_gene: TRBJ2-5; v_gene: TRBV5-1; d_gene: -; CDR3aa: CASSLGQVQETQYF; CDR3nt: TGCGCCAGCAGCTTGGGACAAGTCCAAGAGACCCAGTACTTC
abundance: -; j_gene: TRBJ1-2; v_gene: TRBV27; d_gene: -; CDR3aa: CASSFRENYGYTF; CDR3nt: TGTGCCAGCAGTTTCAGGGAGAACTACGGCTACACCTTC
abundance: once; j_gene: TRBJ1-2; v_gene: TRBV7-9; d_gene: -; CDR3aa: CASSLPGTHGYTF; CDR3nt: TGTGCCAGCAGCTTACCAGGGACCCATGGCTACACCTTC
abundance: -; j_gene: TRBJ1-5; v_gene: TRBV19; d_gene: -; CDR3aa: CASNRDFGQPQHF; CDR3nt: TGTGCCAGTAACAGGGATTTCGGTCAGCCCCAGCATTTT
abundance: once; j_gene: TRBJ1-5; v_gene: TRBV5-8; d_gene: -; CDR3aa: CASSLAGMGRSSNQPQHF; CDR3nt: TGTGCCAGCAGCCTGGCTGGTATGGGACGGAGTTCCAATCAGCCCCAGCATTTT
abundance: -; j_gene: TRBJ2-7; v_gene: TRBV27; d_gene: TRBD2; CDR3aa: CASRLAGASYEQYF; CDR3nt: TGTGCCAGCAGACTAGCGGGGGCCTCCTACGAGCAGTACTTC
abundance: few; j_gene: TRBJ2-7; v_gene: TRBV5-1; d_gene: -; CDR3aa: CASSLPASSYEQYF; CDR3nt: TGCGCCAGCAGCTTGCCGGCGAGCTCCTACGAGCAGTACTTC
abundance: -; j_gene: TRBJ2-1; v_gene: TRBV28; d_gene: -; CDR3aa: CASSFITGYNEQFF; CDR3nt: TGTGCCAGCAGTTTTATTACAGGGTATAATGAGCAGTTCTTC
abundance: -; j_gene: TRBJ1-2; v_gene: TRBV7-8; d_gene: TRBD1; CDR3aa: CASSLVGTGLFLGGYTF; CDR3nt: TGTGCCAGCAGCTTAGTGGGGACAGGGTTATTTCTGGGAGGCTACACCTTC
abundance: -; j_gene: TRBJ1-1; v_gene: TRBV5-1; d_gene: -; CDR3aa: CASSPGRTNTEAFF; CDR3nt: TGCGCCAGCAGCCCGGGACGGACGAACACTGAAGCTTTCTTT